One and the same sample provided the 27 T cell receptor beta chains below, sequenced in a study of blood T cell repertoires in COVID-19. Sequencing was performed with immunoSEQ multiplex PCR; in TCRdb, only in-frame clones are kept and a portion is missing. Of about 220,000 clones in the sample, more than 75% were seen once. Sequenced input: peripheral blood. Every receptor here comes from a human donor in a cohort sampled during active COVID-19.

The chain uses TRBV27 and TRBJ2-7; 14 bases align to TRBD2. V gave up 5 bases and J gave up 4 bases; unmatched junction bases: 13. Germline V CDR1 and CDR2: MNHEY, SMNVEV (reference sequence). The CDR3 loop spans 18 amino acids. The CDR3 DNA reads TGTGCCAGCAGTCCCTGGGAGGGACTAGCGGGAGTAGGTTACGAGCAGTACTTC. Translated: CASSPWEGLAGVGYEQYF.

This chain connects TRBV12-5 to TRBJ2-1, with 7 bases that match TRBD1. This CDR3 spans 13 amino acids. The germline CDR1 and CDR2 sequences are LGHNT and FRNRAP. After removal of 2 bases from V and 6 bases from J, the junction contained 1 base not matched to a gene. CDR3 region: CASGLNRGNEQFF. CDR3 coding DNA: TGTGCTAGTGGTTTGAACAGGGGCAATGAGCAGTTCTTC.

The V gene is TRBV2, the J gene TRBJ2-5; 9 bases are a match to TRBD2. This CDR3 comprises 15 residues. J gave up 5 bases and V 7 bases, and 11 bases lay outside the gene matches. Germline assignment: CDR1 SNHLY and CDR2 FYNNEI. DNA for the CDR3: TGTGCCAGCACCTCTGCGCGGGGGGGTCGGGAGACCCAGTACTTC. This translates into CASTSARGGRETQYF. The full variable domain, completed using reference TRBV2 and TRBJ2-5, is EPEVTQTPSHQVTQMGQEVILRCVPISNHLYFYWYRQILGQKVEFLVSFYNNEISEKSEIFDDQFSVERPDGSNFTLKIRSTKLEDSAMYFCASTSARGGRETQYFGPGTRLLVL.

The chain recombines TRBV9 with TRBJ2-1, with 7 bases lining up with TRBD1. Germline loops: CDR1 SGDLS, CDR2 YYNGEE. The CDR3 is made up of 16 amino acids. J gave up 2 bases and V 0 bases, and 5 bases lay outside the gene matches. This chain's CDR3 is CASSVAGQGAYNEQFF. As DNA, the CDR3 is TGTGCCAGCAGCGTAGCTGGGCAGGGGGCCTACAATGAGCAGTTCTTC.

This rearrangement joins TRBV7-2 to TRBJ2-7, with D perhaps TRBD1 (6 bases). Deletions cut 8 bases from V and 7 bases from J, with 18 bases between. Germline CDR1 is SGHTA and CDR2 is FQGNSA. This CDR3 comprises 13 residues. CDR3 sequence (DNA): TGTGCCAGCCTACAAGACAGGATAGGTGAGCAGTACTTC. Translating it yields CASLQDRIGEQYF.

DNA of the CDR3: TGTGCCAGCAGCCCGTGGGGACAGGGTGAAGAGACCCAGTACTTC. This sequence encodes CASSPWGQGEETQYF. The V call is TRBV7-9, the J call TRBJ2-5, with TRBD1 matching 9 bases. The germline V gene encodes CDR1 SEHNR and CDR2 FQNEAQ (reference sequence). This CDR3 is 15 amino acids long. J was trimmed by 3 bases and V by 5 bases; bases with no gene match: 7.

This clone showed up just a few times. The chain joins TRBV3-1 (or the pseudogene TRBV3-2) to TRBJ1-2; D is unresolved. CDR1 LGHDT and CDR2 YNNKEL come from the germline V gene (reference sequence). V was clipped by 4 bases and J by 7 bases, with 13 bases between them. The CDR3 runs to 13 residues. The chain's CDR3 is CASSPRLGSGYTF. CDR3 in DNA: TGTGCCAGCAGCCCCAGGTTAGGTAGTGGCTACACCTTC.

This clone was recorded only once. The chain uses TRBV5-1 and TRBJ1-4; D perhaps matches TRBD1 (5 bases). Germline loops: CDR1 SGHRS, CDR2 YFSETQ. The ends were cut back, 2 bases at V and 1 base at J, with 9 bases in the middle. The CDR3 is 15 residues long. The CDR3 region is CASSFAGVTNEKLFF. The CDR3 coding sequence is TGCGCCAGCAGCTTCGCGGGGGTAACTAATGAAAAACTGTTTTTT.

The sample holds one count of this clone. J is TRBJ1-4 and V is TRBV18; 10 bases are a match to TRBD1. This CDR3 spans 14 amino acids. Trimming removed 4 bases from V and 8 bases from J; junction bases left unmatched: 4. Germline V lookup: CDR1 KGHSH, CDR2 LQKENI. CDR3 coding DNA: TGTGCCAGCTCACGAGGACAGGGGGAAGAAAAACTGTTTTTT. This gives the protein CASSRGQGEEKLFF.

The chain combines TRBV28 with TRBJ2-7, with 7 bases that match TRBD1. The trim removed 9 bases at V and 1 base at J, leaving 9 bases unmatched. CDR1 and CDR2 from the germline V gene are MDHEN and SYDVKM. The CDR3 is made up of 14 amino acids. CDR3 coding DNA: TGTGCCAGTAAGGGACAGACAGTATCCTACGAGCAGTACTTC. This sequence encodes CASKGQTVSYEQYF.

This clone was detected a few times. This rearrangement joins TRBV24-1 to TRBJ2-1; 14 nucleotides line up with TRBD2. The CDR3 consists of 18 residues. Germline V gives CDR1 KGHDR, CDR2 SFDVKD. V lost 4 bases to trimming and J lost 0 bases; unmatched junction nucleotides: 4. Written as DNA, the CDR3 is TGTGCCACCAGTGACTCGGGGACTAGCGGGAGCTCCTACAATGAGCAGTTCTTC. Its translation: CATSDSGTSGSSYNEQFF.

The V and J genes are TRBV9 and TRBJ2-2, with D maybe TRBD2 (6 bases). Deletions cut 4 bases from V and 0 bases from J, with 10 bases between. CDR3 length: 15 amino acids. Germline loops: CDR1 SGDLS, CDR2 YYNGEE. CDR3 bases: TGTGCCAGCAGCCTACGACTAGCGAACACCGGGGAGCTGTTTTTT. Protein: CASSLRLANTGELFF.

The rearrangement links TRBV27 to TRBJ2-2, with 7 bases that match TRBD2. Germline V gives CDR1 MNHEY, CDR2 SMNVEV (reference sequence). The CDR3 loop spans 12 amino acids. CDR3 sequence reads: CAVWGGTGELFF. CDR3 DNA sequence: TGTGCAGTCTGGGGGGGGACCGGGGAGCTGTTTTTT.

The chain has TRBV7-2 and TRBJ1-3; a weak D match, TRBD1 (5 bases). V was pared by 5 bases and J by 4 bases, with 12 bases between. The length of the CDR3 is 14 residues. Looked up from germline, CDR1 is SGHTA and CDR2 is FQGNSA. CDR3 sequence: CASSLPTAGNTIYF. The CDR3 nucleotides are TGTGCCAGCAGCCTCCCGACAGCCGGAAACACCATATATTTT.

The V and J genes are TRBV28 and TRBJ1-4; D ambiguous. Deletions cut 1 base from V and 6 bases from J, with 9 bases between. This CDR3 contains 14 residues. Germline loops: CDR1 MDHEN, CDR2 SYDVKM. CDR3 coding DNA: TGTGCCAGCAGTTTATTCGAGGGCGATGAAAAACTGTTTTTT. Translated, it gives CASSLFEGDEKLFF.

The J gene is TRBJ2-5, the V gene TRBV7-2, with D maybe TRBD2 (5 bases). Germline V gives CDR1 SGHTA, CDR2 FQGNSA. Trimming took 2 bases from V and 4 from J, leaving 17 bases between them. This CDR3 contains 16 residues. This CDR3 reads CASSLLRDSGAETQYF. The CDR3 DNA reads as TGTGCCAGCAGCTTACTACGGGATTCGGGTGCAGAGACCCAGTACTTC.

The chain joins TRBV7-3 to TRBJ2-1; tentatively, D is TRBD1 (6 bases). With 5 bases removed from V and 2 bases from J, the gap between germline ends came to 13 bases. The CDR3 is 15 residues long. Germline V gene data show CDR1 as SGHTA and CDR2 as FQGTGA. The CDR3 loop reads CASSPTGFPYNEQFF. The CDR3 DNA sequence: TGTGCCAGCAGCCCCACAGGGTTTCCCTACAATGAGCAGTTCTTC.

The chain is built from TRBV30 and TRBJ1-2; TRBD1 is a possible D gene (6 bases). This CDR3 spans 13 amino acids. V lost 0 bases to trimming and J lost 7 bases, with 12 bases between them. Looked up from germline, CDR1 is GTSNPN and CDR2 is SVGIG (reference sequence). CDR3 sequence: CAWSVRVQGGYTF. The DNA for the CDR3 is TGTGCCTGGAGTGTTCGGGTACAGGGTGGCTACACCTTC.

V usage is TRBV2 and J usage is TRBJ2-3; possibly TRBD1 for D (5 bases). This CDR3 is 14 amino acids long. Trimming removed 7 bases from V and 1 base from J, with 12 bases in between. Germline V gives CDR1 SNHLY, CDR2 FYNNEI. For the CDR3, the DNA is TGTGCCAGCAATCAGGGTTTGGGCACAGATACGCAGTATTTT. As protein: CASNQGLGTDTQYF. The variable domain in full, completed from reference TRBV2 and TRBJ2-3, reads EPEVTQTPSHQVTQMGQEVILRCVPISNHLYFYWYRQILGQKVEFLVSFYNNEISEKSEIFDDQFSVERPDGSNFTLKIRSTKLEDSAMYFCASNQGLGTDTQYFGPGTRLTVL.

The rearrangement uses TRBV10-3 and TRBJ2-5, with 11 bases fitting TRBD1. Germline loops: CDR1 ENHRY, CDR2 SYGVKD. This CDR3 has 15 residues. V shed 5 bases, J shed 4 bases, and the junction held 6 bases outside the gene matches. Here the CDR3 reads CAISPGQGVLETQYF. DNA of the CDR3: TGTGCCATCAGTCCGGGACAGGGGGTTTTAGAGACCCAGTACTTC.

V usage is TRBV6-5 and J usage is TRBJ2-2; D is ambiguous. CDR3 length: 13 amino acids. CDR1 and CDR2 (germline): MNHEY, SVGAGI. V was shortened by 5 bases and J by 1 base, with 5 bases between the two germline ends. CDR3 nucleotide sequence: TGTGCCAGCAGTAGCCTGAACACCGGGGAGCTGTTTTTT. Protein sequence: CASSSLNTGELFF.

The chain links TRBV7-9 to TRBJ2-7, with no clear D. This CDR3 is built from 13 residues. The V gene lost 1 base and the J gene lost 7 bases, with 11 bases spanning the gap. From germline, CDR1 is SEHNR and CDR2 FQNEAQ (reference sequence). CDR3 nucleotide sequence: TGTGCCAGCAGCTTAGGGGTGTCCGGGGAGCAGTACTTC. It is translated as CASSLGVSGEQYF. The full variable domain, in which reference TRBV7-9 and TRBJ2-7 provide the parts outside the CDR3, is DTGVSQNPRHKITKRGQNVTFRCDPISEHNRLYWYRQTLGQGPEFLTYFQNEAQLEKSRLLSDRFSAERPKGSFSTLEIQRTEQGDSAMYLCASSLGVSGEQYFGPGTRLTVT.

V is TRBV11-3 and J is TRBJ2-5; 7 nucleotides line up with TRBD2. Germline V gene sequence: CDR1 SGHNT, CDR2 YENEEA. With 4 bases clipped from V and 2 bases from J, the junction kept 4 bases outside the gene matches. This CDR3 is built from 14 residues. DNA for the CDR3: TGTGCCAGCAGCTCAACTAGCGCGCAAGAGACCCAGTACTTC. Residues: CASSSTSAQETQYF.

The genes are TRBV28 and TRBJ1-1, with no clear D. This CDR3 spans 14 amino acids. Germline V gene sequence: CDR1 MDHEN, CDR2 SYDVKM. V gave up 2 bases and J gave up 1 base, with 8 bases separating them. The CDR3 here is CASSLEVGNTEAFF. Here the CDR3 DNA reads TGTGCCAGCAGTTTAGAGGTAGGGAACACTGAAGCTTTCTTT.

This clone was detected a few times. This chain links TRBV25-1 with TRBJ2-7; the D gene is possibly TRBD1 (6 bases). Deletions cut 4 bases from V and 4 bases from J, with 14 bases between. In germline, CDR1 is MGHDK, CDR2 SYGVNS. The CDR3 spans 14 residues. The CDR3 is CASSVEDSAYEQYF. CDR3 in DNA: TGTGCCAGCAGTGTTGAGGACAGCGCTTACGAGCAGTACTTC.

This chain joins TRBV5-1 and TRBJ2-3, with no clear D. The V end lost 6 bases, the J end lost 0 bases, and 11 bases lay between the germline ends. CDR3 length: 14 residues. Germline V gene lookup returns CDR1 SGHRS and CDR2 YFSETQ. This chain's CDR3 is CASNGGLSTDTQYF. The DNA for the CDR3 is TGCGCCAGCAATGGCGGCCTAAGCACAGATACGCAGTATTTT.

The chain joins TRBV29-1 to TRBJ1-1, with D uncertain. CDR3 size: 14 residues. Germline V lookup: CDR1 SQVTM, CDR2 ANQGSEA. The V end was cut by 7 bases, the J end by 0 bases, with 15 bases between. CDR3 sequence (DNA): TGCAGCGCAAGACTAGTTACCTTGAACACTGAAGCTTTCTTT. Protein product: CSARLVTLNTEAFF.